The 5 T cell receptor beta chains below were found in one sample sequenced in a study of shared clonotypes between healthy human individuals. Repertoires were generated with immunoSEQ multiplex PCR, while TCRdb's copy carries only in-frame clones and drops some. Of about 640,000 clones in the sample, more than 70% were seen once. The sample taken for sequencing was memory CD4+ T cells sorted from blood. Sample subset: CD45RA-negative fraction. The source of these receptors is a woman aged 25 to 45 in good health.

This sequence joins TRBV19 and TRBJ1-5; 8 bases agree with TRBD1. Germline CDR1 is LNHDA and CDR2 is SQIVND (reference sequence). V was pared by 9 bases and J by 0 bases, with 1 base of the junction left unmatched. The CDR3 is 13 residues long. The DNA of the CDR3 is TGTGCCAGAGGACAGGGTAGCAATCAGCCCCAGCATTTT. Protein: CARGQGSNQPQHF. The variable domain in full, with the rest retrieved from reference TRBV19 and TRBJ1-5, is DGGITQSPKYLFRKEGQNVTLSCEQNLNHDAMYWYRQDPGQGLRLIYYSQIVNDFQKGDIAEGYSVSREKKESFPLTVTSAQKNPTAFYLCARGQGSNQPQHFGDGTRLSIL.

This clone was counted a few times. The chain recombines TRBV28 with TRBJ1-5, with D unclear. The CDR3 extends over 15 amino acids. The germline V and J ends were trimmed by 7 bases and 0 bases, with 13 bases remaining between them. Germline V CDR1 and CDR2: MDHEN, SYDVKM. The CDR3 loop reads CASIFGLDSNQPQHF. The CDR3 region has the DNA TGTGCCAGCATCTTCGGTTTAGATAGCAATCAGCCCCAGCATTTT.

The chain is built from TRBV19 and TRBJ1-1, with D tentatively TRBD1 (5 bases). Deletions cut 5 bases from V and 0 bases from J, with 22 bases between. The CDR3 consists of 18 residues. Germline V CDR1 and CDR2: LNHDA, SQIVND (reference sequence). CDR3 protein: CASSGLTVTLFVNTEAFF. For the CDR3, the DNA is TGTGCCAGTAGTGGGCTGACAGTTACCCTTTTTGTGAACACTGAAGCTTTCTTT. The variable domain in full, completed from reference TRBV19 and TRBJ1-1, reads DGGITQSPKYLFRKEGQNVTLSCEQNLNHDAMYWYRQDPGQGLRLIYYSQIVNDFQKGDIAEGYSVSREKKESFPLTVTSAQKNPTAFYLCASSGLTVTLFVNTEAFFGQGTRLTVV.

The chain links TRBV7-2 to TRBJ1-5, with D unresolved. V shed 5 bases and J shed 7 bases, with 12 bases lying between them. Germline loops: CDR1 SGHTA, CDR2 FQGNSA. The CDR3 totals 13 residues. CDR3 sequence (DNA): TGTGCCAGCAGCGTCGACCAGGCCCAGCCCCAGCATTTT. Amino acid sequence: CASSVDQAQPQHF.

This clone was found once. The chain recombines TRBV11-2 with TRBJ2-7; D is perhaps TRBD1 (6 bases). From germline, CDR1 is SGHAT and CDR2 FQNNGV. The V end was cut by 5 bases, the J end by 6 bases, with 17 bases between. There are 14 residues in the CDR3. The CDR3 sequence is CASSNRDTASEQYF. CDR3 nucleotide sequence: TGTGCCAGCAGCAACCGGGACACCGCTTCCGAGCAGTACTTC.